This T cell receptor beta chain appears in the sequencing data of a study of cytomegalovirus exposure and HLA in healthy donors. The study, taken as a whole, reports: The study put some 150 TCR beta chains on its list as cytomegalovirus-associated.

CDR3 length: 19 amino acids. Deletions cut 0 bases from V and 4 bases from J, with 19 bases between. Looked up from germline, CDR1 is LGHNA and CDR2 is YNFKEQ. Worth noting for this clone: The antigen is undetermined.

Assay: immunoSEQ multiplex PCR; the TCRdb copy retains only in-frame clones and omits some. The sample has some 130,000 clones; about four fifths are singletons. Sequenced material: PBMCs. The chain joins TRBV4-2 to TRBJ2-6; the D gene is possibly TRBD1 (5 bases). The source of this sequence is a woman in her thirties in good health and CMV-seronegative. The CDR3 coding sequence is TGTGCCAGCAGCCAAGATTTAGGGGCTTCAATCGTAGGGGCCAACGTCCTGACTTTC. Protein product: CASSQDLGASIVGANVLTF.